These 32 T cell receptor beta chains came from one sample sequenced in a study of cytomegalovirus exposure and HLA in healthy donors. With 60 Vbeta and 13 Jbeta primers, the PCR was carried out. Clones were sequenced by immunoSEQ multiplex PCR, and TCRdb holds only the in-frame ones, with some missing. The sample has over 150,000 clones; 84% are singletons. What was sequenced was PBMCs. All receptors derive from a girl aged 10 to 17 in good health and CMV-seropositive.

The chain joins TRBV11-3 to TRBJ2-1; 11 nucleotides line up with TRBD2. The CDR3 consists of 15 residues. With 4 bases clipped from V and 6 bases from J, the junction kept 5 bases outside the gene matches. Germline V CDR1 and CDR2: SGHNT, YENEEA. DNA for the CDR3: TGTGCCAGCAGCTCTACCGGGACTAGCGGCAATGAGCAGTTCTTC. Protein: CASSSTGTSGNEQFF.

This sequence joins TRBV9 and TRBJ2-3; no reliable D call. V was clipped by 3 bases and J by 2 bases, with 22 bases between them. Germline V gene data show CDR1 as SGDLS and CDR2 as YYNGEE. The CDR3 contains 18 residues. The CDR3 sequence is CASSASSSVTLVTDTQYF. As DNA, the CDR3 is TGTGCCAGCAGCGCCTCCTCTTCGGTGACTTTAGTCACAGATACGCAGTATTTT. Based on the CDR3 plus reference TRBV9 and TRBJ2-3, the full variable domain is DSGVTQTPKHLITATGQRVTLRCSPRSGDLSVYWYQQSLDQGLQFLIQYYNGEERAKGNILERFSAQQFPDLHSELNLSSLELGDSALYFCASSASSSVTLVTDTQYFGPGTRLTVL.

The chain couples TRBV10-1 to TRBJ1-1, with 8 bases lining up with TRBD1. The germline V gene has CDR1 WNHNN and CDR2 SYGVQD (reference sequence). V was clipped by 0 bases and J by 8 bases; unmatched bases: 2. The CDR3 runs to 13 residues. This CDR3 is CASSESNRGEAFF. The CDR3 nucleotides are TGCGCCAGCAGTGAGTCGAACAGGGGGGAAGCTTTCTTT.

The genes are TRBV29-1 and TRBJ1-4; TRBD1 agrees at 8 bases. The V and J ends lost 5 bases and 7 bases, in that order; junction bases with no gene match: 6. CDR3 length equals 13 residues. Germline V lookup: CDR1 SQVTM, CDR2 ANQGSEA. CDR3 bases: TGCAGCGTTTCCCAGGGGGCAAGTGAAAAACTGTTTTTT. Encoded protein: CSVSQGASEKLFF.

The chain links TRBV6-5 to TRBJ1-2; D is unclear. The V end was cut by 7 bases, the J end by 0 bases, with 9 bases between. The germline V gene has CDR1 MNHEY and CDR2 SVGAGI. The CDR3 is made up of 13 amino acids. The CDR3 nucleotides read TGTGCCAGCATTTCAACAGCTAACTATGGCTACACCTTC. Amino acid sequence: CASISTANYGYTF.

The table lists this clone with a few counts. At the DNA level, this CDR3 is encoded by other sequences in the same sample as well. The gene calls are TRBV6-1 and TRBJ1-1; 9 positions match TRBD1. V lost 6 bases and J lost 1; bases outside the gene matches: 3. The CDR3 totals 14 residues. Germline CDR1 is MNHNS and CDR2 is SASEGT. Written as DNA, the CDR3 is TGTGCCAGCAGCCCGGGACAGGGGAACACTGAAGCTTTCTTT. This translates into CASSPGQGNTEAFF.

CDR3: CASSPGQKTAEAFF. In nucleotides, the CDR3 is TGTGCCAGCTCACCGGGACAGAAGACTGCTGAAGCTTTCTTT. V is TRBV18 and J is TRBJ1-1, with 7 bases identical to TRBD1. J lost 6 bases, V lost 3 bases, and 7 bases had no gene match. The germline V gene has CDR1 KGHSH and CDR2 LQKENI. The CDR3 spans 14 residues.

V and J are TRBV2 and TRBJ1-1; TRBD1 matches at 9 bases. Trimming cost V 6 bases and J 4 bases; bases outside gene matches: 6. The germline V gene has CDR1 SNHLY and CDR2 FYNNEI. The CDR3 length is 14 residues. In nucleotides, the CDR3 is TGTGCCAGCAGCCCGACAGGGGGAGTCACTGAAGCTTTCTTT. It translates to CASSPTGGVTEAFF.

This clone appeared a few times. The CDR3 nucleotides read TGTGCCAGCTCACCACAAGCAGGGCCTAACTATGGCTACACCTTC. Translated: CASSPQAGPNYGYTF. J is TRBJ1-2 and V is TRBV18, with D maybe TRBD1 (5 bases). Germline CDR1 reads KGHSH; CDR2 reads LQKENI. The length of the CDR3 is 15 residues. Deletions cut 1 base from V and 0 bases from J, with 9 bases between.

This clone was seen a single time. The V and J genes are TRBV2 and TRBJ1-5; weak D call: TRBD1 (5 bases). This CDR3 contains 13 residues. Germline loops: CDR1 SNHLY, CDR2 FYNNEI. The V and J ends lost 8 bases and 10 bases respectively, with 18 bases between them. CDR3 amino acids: CASGGTGISPQHF. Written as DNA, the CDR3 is TGTGCCAGCGGTGGGACGGGAATTTCTCCCCAGCATTTT. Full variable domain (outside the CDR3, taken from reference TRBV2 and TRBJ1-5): EPEVTQTPSHQVTQMGQEVILRCVPISNHLYFYWYRQILGQKVEFLVSFYNNEISEKSEIFDDQFSVERPDGSNFTLKIRSTKLEDSAMYFCASGGTGISPQHFGDGTRLSIL.

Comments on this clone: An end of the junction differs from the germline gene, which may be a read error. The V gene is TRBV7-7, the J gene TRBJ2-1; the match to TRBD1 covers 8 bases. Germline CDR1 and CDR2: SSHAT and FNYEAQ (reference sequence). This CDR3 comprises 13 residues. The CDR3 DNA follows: TGTGCTAGCAGCACTGGACAGGGAAATGAGCAGTTCTTC. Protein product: CASSTGQGNEQFF. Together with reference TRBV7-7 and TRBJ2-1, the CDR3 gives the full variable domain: GAGVSQSPRYKVTKRGQDVTLRCDPISSHATLYWYQQALGQGPEFLTYFNYEAQPDKSGLPSDRFSAERPEGSISTLTIQRTEQRDSAMYRCASSTGQGNEQFFGPGTRLTVL.

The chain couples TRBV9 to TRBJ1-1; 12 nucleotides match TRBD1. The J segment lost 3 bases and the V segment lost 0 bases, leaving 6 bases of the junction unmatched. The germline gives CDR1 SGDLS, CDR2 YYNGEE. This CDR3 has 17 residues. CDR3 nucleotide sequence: TGTGCCAGCAGCGTAGGCGGGACAGGGGGCAGGGACACTGAAGCTTTCTTT. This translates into CASSVGGTGGRDTEAFF.

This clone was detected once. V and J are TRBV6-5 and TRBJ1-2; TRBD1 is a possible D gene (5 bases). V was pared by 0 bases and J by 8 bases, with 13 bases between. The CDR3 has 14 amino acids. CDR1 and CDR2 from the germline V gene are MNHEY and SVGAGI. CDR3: CASSYSGRAGGYTF. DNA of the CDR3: TGTGCCAGCAGTTACTCGGGCAGGGCTGGCGGCTACACCTTC.

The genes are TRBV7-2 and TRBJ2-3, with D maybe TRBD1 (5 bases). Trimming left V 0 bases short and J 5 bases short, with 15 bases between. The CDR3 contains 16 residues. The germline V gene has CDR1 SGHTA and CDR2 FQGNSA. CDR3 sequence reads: CASSLAFRGVRDTQYF. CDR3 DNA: TGTGCCAGCAGCTTAGCCTTTAGGGGCGTGAGAGATACGCAGTATTTT.

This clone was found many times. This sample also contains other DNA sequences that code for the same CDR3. The CDR3 nucleotides are TGTGCCAGCAGTGGACAGGACAATAGCAATCAGCCCCAGCATTTT. Protein sequence: CASSGQDNSNQPQHF. The rearrangement links TRBV6-1 to TRBJ1-5, with D maybe TRBD1 (6 bases). Germline CDR1 reads MNHNS; CDR2 reads SASEGT. The CDR3 has 15 residues. V dropped 4 bases and J dropped 0 bases, with 10 bases sitting between them.

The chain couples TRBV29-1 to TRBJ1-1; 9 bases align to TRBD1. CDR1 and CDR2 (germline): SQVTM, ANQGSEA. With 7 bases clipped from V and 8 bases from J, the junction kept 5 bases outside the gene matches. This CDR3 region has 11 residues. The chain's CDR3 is CSAQDRGEAFF. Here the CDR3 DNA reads TGCAGCGCCCAAGACAGGGGGGAAGCTTTCTTT.

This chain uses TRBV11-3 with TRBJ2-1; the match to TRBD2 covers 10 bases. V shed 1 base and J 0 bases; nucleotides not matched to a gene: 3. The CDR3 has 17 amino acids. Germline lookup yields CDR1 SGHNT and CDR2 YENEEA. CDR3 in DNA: TGTGCCAGCAGCTTAGCCCAGCGGGGGGGCTCCTACAATGAGCAGTTCTTC. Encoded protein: CASSLAQRGGSYNEQFF.

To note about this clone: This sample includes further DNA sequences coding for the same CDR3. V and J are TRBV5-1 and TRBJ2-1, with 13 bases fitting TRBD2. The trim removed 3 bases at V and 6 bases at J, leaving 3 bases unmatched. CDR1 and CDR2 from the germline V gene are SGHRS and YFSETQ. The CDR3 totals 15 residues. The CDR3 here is CASSWTSGGGNEQFF. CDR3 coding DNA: TGCGCCAGCAGCTGGACTAGCGGGGGTGGCAATGAGCAGTTCTTC.

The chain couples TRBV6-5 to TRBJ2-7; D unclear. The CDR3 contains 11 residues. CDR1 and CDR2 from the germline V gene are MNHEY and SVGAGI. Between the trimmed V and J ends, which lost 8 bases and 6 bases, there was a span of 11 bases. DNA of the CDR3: TGTGCCAGCCGAAGGAGAGGCGAGCAGTACTTC. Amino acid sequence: CASRRRGEQYF.

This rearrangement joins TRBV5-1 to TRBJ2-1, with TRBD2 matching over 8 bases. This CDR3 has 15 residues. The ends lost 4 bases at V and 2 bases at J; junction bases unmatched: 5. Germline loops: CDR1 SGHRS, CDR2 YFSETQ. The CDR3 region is CASSLSGEPYNEQFF. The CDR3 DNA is TGCGCCAGCAGCCTTAGCGGGGAGCCCTACAATGAGCAGTTCTTC.

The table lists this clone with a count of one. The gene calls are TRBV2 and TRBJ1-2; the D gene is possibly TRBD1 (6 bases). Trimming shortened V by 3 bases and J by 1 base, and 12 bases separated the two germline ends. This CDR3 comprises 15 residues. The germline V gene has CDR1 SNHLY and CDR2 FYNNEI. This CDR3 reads CASSDGGSNNYGYTF. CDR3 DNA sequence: TGTGCCAGCAGTGATGGGGGCTCCAATAACTATGGCTACACCTTC.

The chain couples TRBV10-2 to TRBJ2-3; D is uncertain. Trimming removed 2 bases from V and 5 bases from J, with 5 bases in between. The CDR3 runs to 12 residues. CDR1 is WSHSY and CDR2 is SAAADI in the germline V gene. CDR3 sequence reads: CASSEKRDTQYF. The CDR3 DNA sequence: TGCGCCAGCAGTGAGAAGAGAGATACGCAGTATTTT.

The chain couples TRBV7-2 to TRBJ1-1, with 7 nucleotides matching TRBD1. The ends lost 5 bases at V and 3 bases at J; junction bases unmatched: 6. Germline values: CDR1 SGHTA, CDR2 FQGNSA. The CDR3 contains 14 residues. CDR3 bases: TGTGCCAGCAGCCGACAGGGTGGTTACACTGAAGCTTTCTTT. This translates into CASSRQGGYTEAFF. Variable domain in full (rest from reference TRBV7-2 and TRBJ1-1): GAGVSQSPSNKVTEKGKDVELRCDPISGHTALYWYRQSLGQGLEFLIYFQGNSAPDKSGLPSDRFSAERTGGSVSTLTIQRTQQEDSAVYLCASSRQGGYTEAFFGQGTRLTVV.

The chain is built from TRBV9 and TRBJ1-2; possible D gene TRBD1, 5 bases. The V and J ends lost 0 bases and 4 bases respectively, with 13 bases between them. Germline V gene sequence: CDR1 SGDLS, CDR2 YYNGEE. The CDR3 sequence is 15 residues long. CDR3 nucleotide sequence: TGTGCCAGCAGCGTAGCAGGGATTGATACCTATGGCTACACCTTC. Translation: CASSVAGIDTYGYTF.

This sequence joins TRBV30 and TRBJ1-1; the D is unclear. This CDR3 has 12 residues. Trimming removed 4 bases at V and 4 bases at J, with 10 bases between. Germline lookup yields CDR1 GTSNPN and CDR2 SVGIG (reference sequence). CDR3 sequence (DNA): TGTGCCTGGACTGCGGGTTTCACTGAAGCTTTCTTT. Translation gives CAWTAGFTEAFF.

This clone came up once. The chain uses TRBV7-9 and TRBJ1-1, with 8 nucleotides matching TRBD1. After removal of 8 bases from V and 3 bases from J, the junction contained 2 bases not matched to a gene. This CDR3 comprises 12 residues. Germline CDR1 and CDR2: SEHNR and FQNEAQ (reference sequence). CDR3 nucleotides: TGTGCCAGCGTGGGACAGGACACTGAAGCTTTCTTT. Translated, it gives CASVGQDTEAFF.

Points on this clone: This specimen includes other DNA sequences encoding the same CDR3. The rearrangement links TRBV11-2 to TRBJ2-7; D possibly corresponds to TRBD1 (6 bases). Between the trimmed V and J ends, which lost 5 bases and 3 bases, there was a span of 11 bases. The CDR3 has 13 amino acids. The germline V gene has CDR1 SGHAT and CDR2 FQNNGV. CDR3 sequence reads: CASSPRTVYEQYF. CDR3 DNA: TGTGCCAGCAGCCCACGGACAGTCTACGAGCAGTACTTC.

CDR3 bases: TGTGCCAGCAGTGCCTTCGACAGTACGGCTTTCTTT. Amino acid sequence: CASSAFDSTAFF. The rearrangement links TRBV6-1 to TRBJ1-1; possibly TRBD1 for D (5 bases). Germline lookup yields CDR1 MNHNS and CDR2 SASEGT. Trimming pared 4 bases from V and 11 bases from J, leaving 14 bases between. This CDR3 spans 12 amino acids.

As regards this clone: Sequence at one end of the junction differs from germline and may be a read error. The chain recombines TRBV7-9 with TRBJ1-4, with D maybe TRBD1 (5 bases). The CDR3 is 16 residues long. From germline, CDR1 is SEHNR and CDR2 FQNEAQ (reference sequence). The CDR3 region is CSSSSSRTNSNEKLFF. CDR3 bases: TGTTCCAGCAGCTCGTCCCGGACAAACTCAAATGAAAAACTGTTTTTT.

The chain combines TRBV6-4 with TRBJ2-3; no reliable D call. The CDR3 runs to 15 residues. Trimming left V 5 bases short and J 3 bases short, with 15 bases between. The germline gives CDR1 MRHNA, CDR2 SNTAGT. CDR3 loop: CASSSEQAMTDTQYF. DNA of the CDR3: TGTGCCAGCAGTTCCGAGCAAGCGATGACAGATACGCAGTATTTT.

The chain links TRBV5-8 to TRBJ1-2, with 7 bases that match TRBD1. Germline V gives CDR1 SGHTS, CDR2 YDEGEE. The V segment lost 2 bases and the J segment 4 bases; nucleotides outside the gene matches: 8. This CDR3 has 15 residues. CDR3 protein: CASSFHPGGPYGYTF. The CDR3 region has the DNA TGTGCCAGCAGCTTTCATCCAGGGGGGCCCTATGGCTACACCTTC. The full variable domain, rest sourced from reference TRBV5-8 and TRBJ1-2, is EAGVTQSPTHLIKTRGQQATLRCSPISGHTSVYWYQQALGLGLQFLLWYDEGEERNRGNFPPRFSGRQFPNYSSELNVNALELEDSALYLCASSFHPGGPYGYTFGSGTRLTVV.

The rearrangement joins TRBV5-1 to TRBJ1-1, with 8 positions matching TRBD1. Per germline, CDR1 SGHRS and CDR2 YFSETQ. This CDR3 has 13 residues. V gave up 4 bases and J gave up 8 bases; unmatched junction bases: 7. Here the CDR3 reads CASSRTGFEEAFF. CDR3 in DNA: TGCGCCAGCAGCAGGACAGGGTTCGAGGAAGCTTTCTTT.